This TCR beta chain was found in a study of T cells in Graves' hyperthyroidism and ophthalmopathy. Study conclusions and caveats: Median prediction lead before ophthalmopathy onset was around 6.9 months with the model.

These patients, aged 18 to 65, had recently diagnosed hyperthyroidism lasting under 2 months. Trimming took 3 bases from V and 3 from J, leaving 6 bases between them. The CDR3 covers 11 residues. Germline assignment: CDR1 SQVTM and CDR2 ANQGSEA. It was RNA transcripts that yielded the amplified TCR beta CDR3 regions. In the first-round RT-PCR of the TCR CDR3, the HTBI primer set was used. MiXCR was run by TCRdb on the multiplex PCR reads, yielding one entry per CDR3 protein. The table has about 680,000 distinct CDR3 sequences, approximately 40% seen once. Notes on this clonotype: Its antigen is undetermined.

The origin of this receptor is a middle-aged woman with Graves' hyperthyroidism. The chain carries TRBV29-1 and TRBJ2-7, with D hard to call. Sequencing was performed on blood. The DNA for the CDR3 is TGCAGCGTTGACAGTAACTACGAGCAGTACTTC. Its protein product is CSVDSNYEQYF.